This T cell receptor (beta chain) was observed in a study of T cells of healthy individuals. This clonotype was observed many times. The V end lost 6 bases, the J end lost 1 base, and 20 bases lay between the germline ends. The CDR3 is 16 amino acids. The germline gives CDR1 SQVTM, CDR2 ANQGSEA. MiXCR, applied by TCRdb to the 5' RACE reads, yields one record per CDR3 protein. This table holds 40,000 to 60,000 distinct CDR3 sequences, 14% to 15% found once. The receptor comes from a human donor in good health. The rearrangement links TRBV29-1 to TRBJ2-3; D unresolved. The CDR3 region has the DNA TGCAGCGTCGTAAAGGGATCCGAAGAAGGCACAGATACGCAGTATTTT. Protein: CSVVKGSEEGTDTQYF.